The clone carrying this T cell receptor beta chain was counted many times. Its target is not known. The data were taken from a study of identical twins. Study results and limitations: Part of the zero-insertion signal could reflect confounding by invariant MAIT and iNKT cells. Instead of following the same donors, the conclusions were based on cross-sectional statistical analysis.

Deletions cut 1 base from V and 1 base from J, with 4 bases between. The CDR3 runs 13 residues. Germline CDR1 and CDR2: SGHTA and FQGTGA. A template switching step contributed a universal primer site, while unique molecular identifiers were present in the cDNA. TCRdb recomputed calls from the 5' RACE reads with MiXCR, one row per CDR3 protein. The repertoire holds some 500,000 distinct CDR3 sequences, with about 13% as singletons. These same records also appear under a second study, on yellow fever vaccine responses in identical twins.

This chain joins TRBV7-3 and TRBJ1-1; D is uncertain. The sequenced sample consisted of CD4+ T cells sorted from blood. This receptor was obtained from a woman aged 18-29 years in good health. The CDR3 sequence is CASSLMGNTEAFF. The CDR3 coding sequence is TGTGCCAGCAGCTTAATGGGGAACACTGAAGCTTTCTTT.